This note documents a single T cell receptor (beta chain) sequence. Its antigen is currently unknown. Germline V gene data show CDR1 as MNHEY and CDR2 as SMNVEV (reference sequence). CDR3 length: 16 residues. The junction had 6 bases not matched to a gene; V was cut back by 0 bases and J by 6 bases. Reverse transcribing all isolated RNA meant expressed TCRB transcripts were sequenced. Roughly 3.4 million reads per sample on average were obtained from naive, central memory and regulatory T cell samples. Sequencing was performed with immunoSEQ multiplex PCR; in TCRdb, only in-frame clones are kept and a portion is missing. The sample contains a few hundred thousand clones, approximately 15% of which appear only once. The sample belongs to a study of beta chain features in type 1 diabetes. Study observations and caveats: Patients with Type 1 diabetes showed moderately but significantly shorter TCRB CDR3s in all four CD4+ subsets. Cells with high TCR expression could be over-represented when cDNA is sequenced.

The receptor was isolated from a man in his thirties or forties in good health. Source material: naive CD4+ T cells from blood. This chain connects TRBV27 to TRBJ2-5; 11 nucleotides match TRBD2. CDR3 region: CASSLSVTSGSKTQYF. Here the CDR3 DNA reads TGTGCCAGCAGTTTATCCGTAACTAGCGGGAGCAAGACCCAGTACTTC.